The next 25 T cell receptor beta chains were all read from a single sample in a study of Graves' ophthalmopathy and Graves' hyperthyroidism. TCR beta CDR3 amplification used RNA transcripts. Amplification began with first-round RT-PCR using HTBI primers, then second-round multiplex PCR was performed. TCRdb processed the multiplex PCR reads anew with MiXCR; each CDR3 protein has one entry. Altogether approximately 700,000 distinct CDR3 sequences are present, 35% to 50% being singletons, with the ten largest covering approximately 43%. The sequencing sample was made of peripheral blood. The receptors stem from an adult man with Graves' ophthalmopathy.

As to this clonotype: This may arise from a read error, as a much more abundant clone is one base away. The chain recombines TRBV2 with TRBJ1-4; D possibly corresponds to TRBD1 (5 bases). The V end lost 6 bases, the J end lost 11 bases, and 19 bases lay between the germline ends. CDR1 is SNHLY and CDR2 is FYNNEI in the germline V gene. The CDR3 is made up of 14 amino acids. This chain's CDR3 is CASRGEDLGGKLFF. CDR3 in DNA: TGTGCCAGCAGGGGGGAAGACCTCGGGGGGAAACTGTTTTTT.

Details on this clonotype: The junction shows a germline mismatch at one end, possibly a read error. CDR3 sequence (DNA): TGTGCCAGCAGTTTCCAAGGGATTAATGAAAAACTGTTTTTT. Its protein is CASSFQGINEKLFF. J is TRBJ1-4 and V is TRBV10-3; D is unclear. Germline CDR1 is ENHRY and CDR2 is SYGVKD. The CDR3 loop spans 14 amino acids.

The genes are TRBV25-1 and TRBJ1-4; no reliable D call. From germline, CDR1 is MGHDK and CDR2 SYGVNS. Trimming removed 5 bases at V and 7 bases at J, with 17 bases between. This CDR3 spans 15 amino acids. The CDR3 reads CASSSTSIQREKLFF. The CDR3 region has the DNA TGTGCCAGCAGTTCTACAAGTATTCAACGTGAAAAACTGTTTTTT.

This clonotype was seen repeatedly, ten times or more. The rearrangement uses TRBV7-2 and TRBJ2-5; 11 nucleotides match TRBD2. CDR1 and CDR2 (germline): SGHTA, FQGNSA. The CDR3 loop spans 16 amino acids. Trimming cost V 2 bases and J 1 base; bases outside gene matches: 3. The CDR3 DNA reads as TGTGCCAGCAGCTTATGGACTAGCGGGTTCCAAGAGACCCAGTACTTC. As protein: CASSLWTSGFQETQYF.

Only a few counts were recorded for this clonotype. The chain carries TRBV20-1 and TRBJ1-4; the D gene is possibly TRBD1 (6 bases). This CDR3 contains 13 residues. Germline lookup yields CDR1 DFQATT and CDR2 SNEGSKA (reference sequence). V lost 3 bases and J lost 4, with 9 bases in between. The CDR3 sequence: CSASRTDNEKLFF. In nucleotides, the CDR3 is TGCAGTGCTAGCCGGACAGATAATGAAAAACTGTTTTTT.

J is TRBJ1-4 and V is TRBV11-2, with 9 bases fitting TRBD1. Germline-derived CDR1 and CDR2 are SGHAT and FQNNGV. The trim removed 1 base at V and 10 bases at J, leaving 4 bases unmatched. This CDR3 is 14 amino acids long. The CDR3: CASSLVGQGRKLFF. The CDR3 region has the DNA TGTGCCAGCAGCTTAGTGGGACAGGGCCGAAAACTGTTTTTT.

The table lists this clonotype with a few counts. The chain carries TRBV10-2 and TRBJ2-2; unclear D gene. This CDR3 has 15 residues. V lost 2 bases and J 4 bases, leaving 11 bases between the germline ends. The germline gives CDR1 WSHSY, CDR2 SAAADI. The CDR3 nucleotides read TGCGCCAGCAGTGAGGGCTATTCAGGCACCGGGGAGCTGTTTTTT. Protein sequence: CASSEGYSGTGELFF.

This clonotype was counted between two and nine times. V is TRBV19 and J is TRBJ2-7; tentatively, D is TRBD1 (5 bases). Trimming shortened V by 6 bases and J by 5 bases, and 26 bases separated the two germline ends. Germline-derived CDR1 and CDR2 are LNHDA and SQIVND (reference sequence). CDR3 length: 17 residues. DNA for the CDR3: TGTGCCAGTAGCTCAACCCGACAGTCCTTCGGGTTCGACGAGCAGTACTTC. The encoded protein is CASSSTRQSFGFDEQYF.

Turning to this clonotype: This sequence may be a read error, since a much larger clone differs from it by one base. The chain joins TRBV12-3 or TRBV12-4 to TRBJ2-7; D is possibly TRBD1 (6 bases). The CDR3 sequence is 12 residues long. With 5 bases removed from V and 5 bases from J, the gap between germline ends came to 10 bases. The CDR3 DNA sequence: TGTGCCAGCAGTGCTACAGGGAACGAGCAGTACGTC. As protein: CASSATGNEQYV.

The chain combines TRBV9 with TRBJ1-6; D ambiguous. The V gene lost 7 bases and the J gene lost 6 bases, with 26 bases spanning the gap. This CDR3 has 18 residues. Germline V gene sequence: CDR1 SGDLS, CDR2 YYNGEE. This CDR3 reads CASSPRALGEWSNSPLHF. CDR3 DNA: TGTGCCAGCTCACCTCGTGCCCTCGGGGAATGGTCTAATTCACCCCTCCACTTT.

V is TRBV2 and J is TRBJ2-5, with TRBD1 identical over 7 bases. The end of the DNA fits TRBJ2-7 better, so the J call may be wrong. Germline CDR1 is SNHLY and CDR2 is FYNNEI. The CDR3 runs to 14 residues. CDR3 sequence reads: CASSSLTGLGEQYF. Written as DNA, the CDR3 is TGTGCCAGCAGTAGTCTGACAGGGCTGGGCGAGCAGTACTTC.

As for this clonotype: The junction shows a germline mismatch at one end, possibly a read error. The chain is built from TRBV5-1 and TRBJ2-6; 7 positions match TRBD2. The CDR3 sequence is 16 residues long. Germline CDR1 reads SGHRS; CDR2 reads YFSETQ. The CDR3 reads CASSATGGSGANVLTF. The CDR3 nucleotides are TGTGCCAGCAGCGCTACGGGGGGCTCTGGGGCCAACGTCCTGACTTTC.

This clonotype appeared many times. V and J are TRBV29-1 and TRBJ1-2; D is perhaps TRBD1 (5 bases). There are 13 residues in the CDR3. V gave up 0 bases and J gave up 8 bases, with 13 bases separating them. The germline V gene has CDR1 SQVTM and CDR2 ANQGSEA. The CDR3 loop reads CSVEDQGAYGYTF. The CDR3, as DNA: TGCAGCGTTGAAGATCAAGGGGCGTACGGCTACACCTTC.

The chain joins TRBV24-1 to TRBJ1-5; D is ambiguous. With 5 bases removed from V and 1 base from J, the gap between germline ends came to 14 bases. Looked up from germline, CDR1 is KGHDR and CDR2 is SFDVKD. The CDR3 spans 16 residues. The CDR3 is CATSASPGPSNQPQHF. In DNA form, the CDR3 reads TGTGCCACCAGTGCCTCGCCCGGTCCGAGCAATCAGCCCCAGCATTTT.

This clonotype was picked up a small number of times. V and J are TRBV2 and TRBJ1-4; 7 nucleotides align to TRBD1. V lost 5 bases, J lost 8 bases, and 11 bases stayed unmatched. The CDR3 extends over 15 amino acids. Germline CDR1 is SNHLY and CDR2 is FYNNEI. DNA of the CDR3: TGTGCCAGCAGTCCCAACAGGGGATTACGGGAAAAACTGTTTTTT. It translates to CASSPNRGLREKLFF.

This clonotype was detected many times. The V gene is TRBV7-9, the J gene TRBJ2-6; D may be TRBD1 (5 bases). Trimming took 4 bases from V and 0 from J, leaving 10 bases between them. The germline gives CDR1 SEHNR, CDR2 FQNEAQ (reference sequence). This CDR3 spans 16 amino acids. CDR3 bases: TGTGCCAGCAGCTGGGGCTTGATCTCTGGGGCCAACGTCCTGACTTTC. The encoded protein is CASSWGLISGANVLTF.

This clonotype appeared many times. V gene TRBV7-9 combines with J gene TRBJ1-1; D gene ambiguous. The V gene's germline CDR1 is SEHNR and CDR2 FQNEAQ (reference sequence). Between the trimmed V and J ends, which lost 1 base and 0 bases, there was a span of 12 bases. The CDR3 sequence is 16 residues long. The CDR3 is CASSLGPAGLNTEAFF. DNA for the CDR3: TGTGCCAGCAGCTTAGGCCCCGCAGGCCTGAACACTGAAGCTTTCTTT.

This clonotype was seen at least ten times. The chain carries TRBV19 and TRBJ1-1; 7 bases match TRBD1. The CDR3 consists of 15 residues. Germline V gives CDR1 LNHDA, CDR2 SQIVND (reference sequence). J gave up 0 bases and V 0 bases, and 1 base lay outside the gene matches. This CDR3 is CASSIEGTVNTEAFF. CDR3 DNA: TGTGCCAGTAGTATAGAGGGGACAGTGAACACTGAAGCTTTCTTT.

Of note for this clonotype: It may be a read error: a sequence one base away is much more abundant. The chain links TRBV6-5 to TRBJ1-2; TRBD1 might be the D (6 bases). The CDR3 length is 16 residues. The germline V gene encodes CDR1 MNHEY and CDR2 SVGAGI. CDR3 sequence reads: CAISESGGGGAYGYTF. As DNA, the CDR3 is TGTGCCATCAGTGAGTCAGGTGGAGGGGGGGCCTATGGCTACACCTTC.

In the case of this clonotype: No conserved phenylalanine or tryptophan is present at the end of the CDR3, so a read error is the likely explanation. The DNA is left out, because the CDR3 cannot be placed on it with certainty; the CDR3 is given as TCRdb lists it. The chain combines TRBV7-9 with TRBJ2-6; the table's TRBD1 call for D was not verified on the DNA. Germline CDR1 SEHNR, CDR2 FQNEAQ (reference sequence). A total of 8 residues make up the CDR3, ends included. The CDR3 region is CASSEMGP.

This clonotype occurred a few times. In nucleotides, the CDR3 is TGTGCCAGTAGTATCGTGGGCCAGAACGATGAAAAACTGTTTTTT. Translating it yields CASSIVGQNDEKLFF. V and J are TRBV19 and TRBJ1-4, with D hard to call. The CDR3 runs to 15 residues. The germline V gene has CDR1 LNHDA and CDR2 SQIVND (reference sequence). V was cut by 3 bases and J by 6 bases, with 14 bases left in between.

The gene calls are TRBV2 and TRBJ2-7, with D maybe TRBD1 (7 bases). The tail of the sequence fits TRBJ2-5 better, so the J call may be wrong. The V gene's germline CDR1 is SNHLY and CDR2 FYNNEI. The CDR3 sequence is 15 residues long. The CDR3 reads CASSAFQGGQETQYF. CDR3 DNA: TGTGCCAGCAGTGCTTTTCAGGGGGGCCAAGAGACCCAGTACTTC.

This clonotype was counted a few times. The rearrangement uses TRBV4-3 and TRBJ1-5; no firm D call. Trimming took 0 bases from V and 4 from J, leaving 10 bases between them. There are 15 residues in the CDR3. The germline V gene encodes CDR1 LGHNA and CDR2 YSLEER. The chain's CDR3 is CASSQEGGRNQPQHF. CDR3 DNA sequence: TGCGCCAGCAGCCAAGAAGGAGGGAGGAATCAGCCCCAGCATTTT.

The chain is built from TRBV12-3 or TRBV12-4 and TRBJ2-2; TRBD1 agrees at 7 bases. There are 15 residues in the CDR3. V dropped 7 bases and J dropped 0; count of bases not matched to a gene: 5. CDR3 residues: CASTKDRANTGELFF. CDR3 DNA: TGTGCCAGCACCAAAGACAGGGCGAACACCGGGGAGCTGTTTTTT.

The V call is TRBV12-3 or TRBV12-4, the J call TRBJ1-1, with D tentatively TRBD1 (6 bases). The CDR3 extends over 14 amino acids. Deletions cut 4 bases from V and 4 bases from J, with 13 bases between. The CDR3: CASSSSGAATEAFF. CDR3 nucleotides: TGTGCCAGCAGTTCGTCGGGGGCGGCCACTGAAGCTTTCTTT.